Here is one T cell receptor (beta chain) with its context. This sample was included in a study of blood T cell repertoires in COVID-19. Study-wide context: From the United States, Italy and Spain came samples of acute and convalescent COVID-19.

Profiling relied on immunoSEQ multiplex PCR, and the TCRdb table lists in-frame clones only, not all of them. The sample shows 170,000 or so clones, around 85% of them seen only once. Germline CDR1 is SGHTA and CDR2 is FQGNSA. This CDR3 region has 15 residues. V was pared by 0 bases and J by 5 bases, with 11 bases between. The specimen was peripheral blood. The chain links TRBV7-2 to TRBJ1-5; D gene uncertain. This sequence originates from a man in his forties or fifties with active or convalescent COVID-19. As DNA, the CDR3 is TGTGCCAGCAGCTTAGCGCGGGGATTCGATCAGCCCCAGCATTTT. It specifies CASSLARGFDQPQHF.